A single sample is the source of the 17 T cell receptor beta chains below, sequenced in a study of T cells after yellow fever vaccination. TCRdb analysed the 5' RACE reads with MiXCR anew, one entry per CDR3 protein. The sample consists of 99,000 or so distinct CDR3 sequences, 5.8% of them appearing once. The input for sequencing was CD8+ T cells sorted from PBMCs, taken 10 days after the yellow fever booster vaccination. Receptors originate from a man aged 18 to 29 who received the YFV17D yellow fever vaccine.

V usage is TRBV6-2 or TRBV6-3 and J usage is TRBJ2-3; the D is unclear. Looked up from germline, CDR1 is MNHEY and CDR2 is SVGEGT. The CDR3 is 16 amino acids. Trimming took 5 bases from V and 1 from J, leaving 16 bases between them. The CDR3 loop reads CASSGWPPPRTDTQYF. CDR3 sequence (DNA): TGTGCCAGCAGTGGGTGGCCCCCTCCCCGCACAGATACGCAGTATTTT.

In its sample, this clonotype was seen a few times. This chain connects TRBV29-1 to TRBJ2-1, with 15 bases matching TRBD2. This CDR3 is 16 amino acids long. V lost 5 bases and J lost 4; bases outside the gene matches: 6. Germline V gene lookup returns CDR1 SQVTM and CDR2 ANQGSEA. The CDR3 is CSVLGLAGGPYNEQFF. CDR3 nucleotide sequence: TGCAGCGTTCTGGGACTAGCGGGGGGTCCATACAATGAGCAGTTCTTC.

The J gene is TRBJ1-1, the V gene TRBV5-1; 7 positions match TRBD1. This CDR3 region has 16 residues. V was pared by 1 base and J by 11 bases, with 17 bases of the junction left unmatched. Germline CDR1 and CDR2: SGHRS and YFSETQ. The CDR3 protein is CASSLYTPGQRAMAFF. CDR3 bases: TGCGCCAGCAGCTTGTATACCCCGGGACAGAGGGCGATGGCTTTCTTT.

This clonotype has a handful of counts. This chain connects TRBV6-5 to TRBJ2-1; D unclear. The CDR3 runs 11 residues. Germline V CDR1 and CDR2: MNHEY, SVGAGI. V was trimmed by 8 bases and J by 7 bases, leaving 9 bases between them. This CDR3 reads CASEIGNEQFF. CDR3 nucleotides: TGTGCCAGCGAGATCGGGAATGAGCAGTTCTTC.

This clonotype has a count of ten or more. The J gene is TRBJ2-3, the V gene TRBV18; D call uncertain. This CDR3 spans 19 amino acids. Trimming removed 0 bases from V and 2 bases from J, with 21 bases in between. Germline assignment: CDR1 KGHSH and CDR2 LQKENI. In DNA form, the CDR3 reads TGTGCCAGCTCACCACCGAGCTTTTTCGGGTATATCGACACAGATACGCAGTATTTT. It codes for CASSPPSFFGYIDTDTQYF.

This clonotype was recorded at least ten times. The V gene is TRBV29-1, the J gene TRBJ2-6; D perhaps matches TRBD2 (5 bases). V lost 0 bases and J lost 0, with 12 bases in between. Germline values: CDR1 SQVTM, CDR2 ANQGSEA. The CDR3 is made up of 17 amino acids. The DNA for the CDR3 is TGCAGCGTTGAAGATGACCCCCGGGGCTCTGGGGCCAACGTCCTGACTTTC. Residues: CSVEDDPRGSGANVLTF.

This clonotype was found a few times. This CDR3 is CASSQGEYLYTIYF. The CDR3 DNA is TGTGCCAGCAGCCAAGGGGAGTATCTTTACACCATATATTTT. V gene TRBV3-1 combines with J gene TRBJ1-3; D is unresolved. V was shortened by 1 base and J by 8 bases, with 12 bases between the two germline ends. In germline, CDR1 is LGHDT, CDR2 YNNKEL (reference sequence). The CDR3 consists of 14 residues.

This clonotype was counted between two and nine times. CDR3 protein: CASTPAGRGANVLTF. The CDR3 coding sequence is TGCGCCAGCACTCCAGCGGGGCGTGGGGCCAACGTCCTGACTTTC. V is TRBV4-1 and J is TRBJ2-6; 7 bases map to TRBD2. The CDR3 is 15 amino acids. V trimming: 7 bases; J trimming: 3 bases; junction bases outside the gene matches: 6. The germline CDR1 and CDR2 sequences are MGHRA and YSYEKL.

The chain recombines TRBV12-3 or TRBV12-4 with TRBJ1-3; D remains ambiguous. The CDR3 spans 13 residues. Trimming removed 5 bases at V and 4 bases at J, with 9 bases between. The CDR3 bases are TGTGCCAGCAGTCCGAACGTAGGAAACACCATATATTTT. As protein: CASSPNVGNTIYF.

Ten or more counts support this clonotype. The CDR3 protein is CSVAQGSTEAFF. CDR3 in DNA: TGCAGCGTTGCGCAGGGTTCTACTGAAGCTTTCTTT. The rearrangement joins TRBV29-1 to TRBJ1-1; D perhaps matches TRBD1 (5 bases). The CDR3 has 12 residues. The germline CDR1 and CDR2 sequences are SQVTM and ANQGSEA. V dropped 4 bases and J dropped 5 bases, with 11 bases sitting between them.

This clonotype was counted ten times or more. V usage is TRBV6-5 and J usage is TRBJ2-2; TRBD2 agrees at 13 bases. Trimming removed 5 bases from V and 11 bases from J; junction bases left unmatched: 8. The CDR3 covers 15 residues. The germline CDR1 and CDR2 sequences are MNHEY and SVGAGI. The CDR3 spells CASSHYGTSGAELFF. The CDR3 bases are TGTGCCAGCAGTCATTATGGGACTAGCGGGGCTGAGCTGTTTTTT.

The chain combines TRBV4-3 with TRBJ1-5; 11 bases fit TRBD1. Losses at the gene ends were 3 bases for V and 2 bases for J; bases not matched to a gene: 3. This CDR3 has 16 amino acids. The germline V gene encodes CDR1 LGHNA and CDR2 YSLEER. The CDR3 nucleotides are TGCGCCAGCAGCCAGGGGACAGGGGGAGGCAATCAGCCCCAGCATTTT. It is translated as CASSQGTGGGNQPQHF.

This clonotype was detected only a few times. The chain recombines TRBV9 with TRBJ2-3, with 10 bases identical to TRBD2. The CDR3 runs 16 residues. V shed 4 bases and J 5 bases; nucleotides not matched to a gene: 10. Germline CDR1 SGDLS, CDR2 YYNGEE. This CDR3 is CASSIYSGGRGDTQYF. The CDR3 bases are TGTGCCAGCAGCATTTATAGCGGGGGGCGAGGAGATACGCAGTATTTT.

The chain has TRBV21-1 and TRBJ2-7; the DNA was not used to check the table's D call, TRBD1. TRBV21-1 constitutes a pseudogene. The CDR3 is 15 residues long. The CDR3 region is CASSRGRISLYEQYF. The CDR3 DNA follows: TGTGCCAGCAGCCGGGGACGGATATCCCTCTACGAGCAGTACTTC.

The rearrangement joins TRBV6-5 to TRBJ2-7; maybe TRBD1 (6 bases). This CDR3 is built from 16 residues. The V gene's germline CDR1 is MNHEY and CDR2 SVGAGI. V dropped 0 bases and J dropped 4 bases, with 16 bases sitting between them. The CDR3 region is CASSYSSWDTPYEQYF. The CDR3 nucleotides are TGTGCCAGCAGTTACTCGAGTTGGGACACTCCGTACGAGCAGTACTTC.

The V call is TRBV7-9, the J call TRBJ2-4, with 8 bases matching TRBD2. The germline V gene encodes CDR1 SEHNR and CDR2 FQNEAQ (reference sequence). This CDR3 spans 14 amino acids. V gave up 3 bases and J gave up 9 bases; unmatched junction bases: 7. CDR3 nucleotide sequence: TGTGCCAGCAGCTTTGTTAGCGGGAATGCCATTCAGTACTTC. Its protein product is CASSFVSGNAIQYF.

This clonotype was observed a handful of times. The chain recombines TRBV5-1 with TRBJ1-1; no reliable D call. This CDR3 contains 17 residues. V dropped 0 bases and J dropped 0 bases, with 15 bases sitting between them. The germline CDR1 and CDR2 sequences are SGHRS and YFSETQ. The CDR3 loop reads CASSLGPTQWVNTEAFF. The CDR3 nucleotides are TGCGCCAGCAGCTTGGGCCCGACCCAGTGGGTGAACACTGAAGCTTTCTTT.